The 25 T cell receptor beta chains below were found in one sample sequenced in a study of blood T cells in healthy people across ages. Through a sample-barcoded 5' primer and a J-beta primer mix, a second PCR was run for 7 to 11 cycles. From the 5' RACE reads, TCRdb called clonotypes with MiXCR, one entry per CDR3 protein. The sample records about 1.8 million distinct CDR3 sequences, around 48% being singletons. The source material was blood. The receptors derive from a middle-aged woman in good health.

This chain connects TRBV5-1 to TRBJ1-4; D ambiguous. V lost 0 bases to trimming and J lost 0 bases, with 3 bases between them. The germline CDR1 and CDR2 sequences are SGHRS and YFSETQ. This CDR3 has 14 amino acids. CDR3 sequence reads: CASSLDSTNEKLFF. The CDR3 DNA sequence: TGCGCCAGCAGCTTGGACTCAACTAATGAAAAACTGTTTTTT.

Only a few counts were recorded for this clonotype. The chain has TRBV28 and TRBJ2-3; 13 nucleotides match TRBD2. The germline V gene encodes CDR1 MDHEN and CDR2 SYDVKM. V lost 6 bases, J lost 0 bases, and 15 bases stayed unmatched. The CDR3 extends over 20 amino acids. The CDR3 sequence is CASSFTGTSGDQDSTDTQYF. CDR3 coding DNA: TGTGCCAGCAGCTTCACCGGGACTAGCGGGGATCAAGATAGCACAGATACGCAGTATTTT. Looking up the rest from reference TRBV28 and TRBJ2-3 gives the full variable domain: DVKVTQSSRYLVKRTGEKVFLECVQDMDHENMFWYRQDPGLGLRLIYFSYDVKMKEKGDIPEGYSVSREKKERFSLILESASTNQTSMYLCASSFTGTSGDQDSTDTQYFGPGTRLTVL.

The chain is built from TRBV7-6 and TRBJ1-2; maybe TRBD1 (6 bases). Trimming stripped 5 bases from V and 11 bases from J, with 24 bases between. CDR3 length equals 15 residues. CDR1 is SGHVS and CDR2 is FNYEAQ in the germline V gene. The CDR3 loop reads CASSPGQTRTMRYTF. CDR3 nucleotide sequence: TGTGCCAGCAGCCCCGGACAGACCCGAACTATGCGGTACACCTTC.

This clonotype was seen a handful of times. The chain combines TRBV6-6 with TRBJ1-5; 9 nucleotides align to TRBD1. Germline values: CDR1 MNHNY, CDR2 SVGAGI (reference sequence). The CDR3 is made up of 16 amino acids. V lost 6 bases, J lost 0 bases, and 6 bases stayed unmatched. CDR3 DNA sequence: TGTGCCAGCAGCCCGACAGGGGGTCATAGCAATCAGCCCCAGCATTTT. This codes for CASSPTGGHSNQPQHF.

This chain links TRBV20-1 with TRBJ2-4; TRBD2 aligns across 10 bases. The CDR3 is 14 residues long. Per germline, CDR1 DFQATT and CDR2 SNEGSKA (reference sequence). V dropped 7 bases and J dropped 2; count of bases not matched to a gene: 5. The CDR3 DNA reads as TGCAGTGTCAGCGGGGGGGTAACCAAAAACATTCAGTACTTC. It codes for CSVSGGVTKNIQYF.

This clonotype was detected a few times. The chain is built from TRBV4-3 and TRBJ2-6; D not certain. Germline CDR1 LGHNA, CDR2 YSLEER. The CDR3 sequence is 14 residues long. V was shortened by 0 bases and J by 11 bases, with 11 bases between the two germline ends. The CDR3 DNA reads as TGCGCCAGCAGCCAAGATCCCTCCGACTACGTCCTGACTTTC. Amino acids: CASSQDPSDYVLTF.

The genes are TRBV20-1 and TRBJ2-5; D not resolved. The germline gives CDR1 DFQATT, CDR2 SNEGSKA (reference sequence). V lost 6 bases to trimming and J lost 4 bases, with 12 bases between them. The CDR3 consists of 12 residues. The CDR3 spells CSAKRTAETQYF. CDR3 DNA: TGCAGTGCGAAGCGTACCGCAGAGACCCAGTACTTC.

CDR3 bases: TGTGCCAGCAGTTCCACAAGTCTAGCAAGCTCCTACAATGAGCAGTTCTTC. This translates into CASSSTSLASSYNEQFF. The rearrangement joins TRBV27 to TRBJ2-1; a possible D gene is TRBD2 (5 bases). Trimming cost V 4 bases and J 0 bases, with 16 bases left between them. This CDR3 has 17 amino acids. The germline V gene encodes CDR1 MNHEY and CDR2 SMNVEV (reference sequence).

V gene TRBV2 combines with J gene TRBJ2-1; D uncertain. The CDR3 has 15 amino acids. Germline assignment: CDR1 SNHLY and CDR2 FYNNEI. V was clipped by 7 bases and J by 1 base, with 14 bases between them. Here the CDR3 reads CASTMTPTSYNEQFF. As DNA, the CDR3 is TGTGCCAGCACCATGACACCTACGTCCTACAATGAGCAGTTCTTC.

This clonotype was found a few times. The CDR3 sequence is CASSLVGGNGYEQYF. In DNA form, the CDR3 reads TGTGCCAGCAGCTTAGTAGGGGGGAACGGCTACGAGCAGTACTTC. This chain joins TRBV7-2 and TRBJ2-5, with D possibly being TRBD1 or TRBD2 (6 bases each). The J call may be in error: the DNA end matches TRBJ2-7 better. Germline lookup yields CDR1 SGHTA and CDR2 FQGNSA. This CDR3 spans 15 amino acids.

This chain connects TRBV5-5 to TRBJ2-6; TRBD1 might be the D (6 bases). This CDR3 has 16 residues. Deletions cut 4 bases from V and 2 bases from J, with 13 bases between. Germline V gives CDR1 SGHKS, CDR2 YYEKEE (reference sequence). The CDR3 protein is CASSPVTGTGANVLTF. The CDR3 DNA follows: TGTGCCAGCAGCCCGGTTACAGGGACTGGGGCCAACGTCCTGACTTTC.

This rearrangement joins TRBV4-1 to TRBJ1-6, with 9 positions matching TRBD1. The CDR3 runs to 16 residues. CDR1 is MGHRA, CDR2 YSYEKL, per germline. V dropped 5 bases and J dropped 7; count of bases not matched to a gene: 9. CDR3 loop: CASSIHRGRDNSPLHF. CDR3 bases: TGCGCCAGCAGCATCCACAGGGGGCGCGACAATTCACCCCTCCACTTT.

This clonotype showed up just a few times. This chain uses TRBV20-1 with TRBJ2-7, with TRBD1 identical over 8 bases. The CDR3 covers 15 residues. The ends lost 6 bases at V and 2 bases at J; junction bases unmatched: 12. Germline V gene sequence: CDR1 DFQATT, CDR2 SNEGSKA (reference sequence). CDR3 in DNA: TGCAGTGCCCCCTCGGCACAGGGGGTCACCTACGAGCAGTACTTC. Translation: CSAPSAQGVTYEQYF.

The chain uses TRBV14 and TRBJ1-1, with D tentatively TRBD1 (5 bases). The V and J ends lost 7 bases and 6 bases respectively, with 24 bases between them. This CDR3 comprises 16 residues. Germline values: CDR1 SGHDN, CDR2 FVKESK. The CDR3 is CASTPGWSGPNAEAFF. The CDR3 bases are TGTGCCAGCACCCCAGGGTGGTCGGGACCTAACGCTGAAGCTTTCTTT.

The chain joins TRBV3-1 to TRBJ1-5; no clear D gene. Germline V gene sequence: CDR1 LGHDT, CDR2 YNNKEL (reference sequence). The CDR3 consists of 11 residues. V lost 1 base to trimming and J lost 10 bases, with 5 bases between them. This chain's CDR3 is CASSQVGPQHF. The CDR3 coding sequence is TGTGCCAGCAGCCAAGTGGGCCCCCAGCATTTT.

In its sample, this clonotype was seen a few times. The chain joins TRBV5-1 to TRBJ2-1; D is uncertain. The germline CDR1 and CDR2 sequences are SGHRS and YFSETQ. V was pared by 3 bases and J by 4 bases, with 8 bases between. The CDR3 extends over 13 amino acids. Here the CDR3 reads CASSSLEYNEQFF. CDR3 DNA: TGCGCCAGCAGCTCGTTAGAATACAATGAGCAGTTCTTC.

J is TRBJ1-6 and V is TRBV7-2; D gene ambiguous. The ends were cut back, 2 bases at V and 7 bases at J, with 21 bases in the middle. Germline CDR1 SGHTA, CDR2 FQGNSA. The CDR3 length is 18 residues. As DNA, the CDR3 is TGTGCCAGCAGCTTAAGAGCGCAGGTGGGATCGGCCAATTCACCCCTCCACTTT. It encodes CASSLRAQVGSANSPLHF.

This clonotype appeared a few times. The rearrangement uses TRBV27 and TRBJ1-2, with D perhaps matching TRBD1 (6 bases). Germline V gene data show CDR1 as MNHEY and CDR2 as SMNVEV (reference sequence). CDR3 length: 13 amino acids. The V end was cut by 8 bases, the J end by 5 bases, with 15 bases between. CDR3 region: CASGQGNGYGYTF. CDR3 nucleotide sequence: TGTGCCAGCGGGCAGGGGAATGGATATGGCTACACCTTC.

V gene TRBV6-6 combines with J gene TRBJ2-5, with unresolved D. Judging by the DNA end, TRBJ2-1 fits better; the J call may be wrong. Germline V lookup: CDR1 MNHNY, CDR2 SVGAGI (reference sequence). There are 13 residues in the CDR3. The CDR3 spells CASSSHSQETQFF. As DNA, the CDR3 is TGTGCCAGCAGTTCCCACAGCCAAGAGACCCAGTTCTTC.

V gene TRBV15 combines with J gene TRBJ2-5; 7 bases line up with TRBD1. The DNA end is a closer match to TRBJ2-7, so the J assignment may be wrong. This CDR3 has 13 residues. From germline, CDR1 is LNHNV and CDR2 YYDKDF (reference sequence). This CDR3 is CATSRTGTDEQYF. The CDR3 DNA follows: TGTGCCACCAGCAGAACCGGGACAGACGAGCAGTACTTC.

This clonotype was seen a handful of times. The rearrangement links TRBV7-2 to TRBJ2-1; the D gene is possibly TRBD2 (7 bases). This CDR3 spans 17 amino acids. The germline V gene has CDR1 SGHTA and CDR2 FQGNSA. V was pared by 1 base and J by 5 bases, with 18 bases between. The CDR3 DNA reads as TGTGCCAGCAGCTTAGATTATGACGGGGGGCTTAACAATGAGCAGTTCTTC. Its protein product is CASSLDYDGGLNNEQFF.

This rearrangement joins TRBV27 to TRBJ2-3, with 11 bases aligning to TRBD2. CDR1 MNHEY and CDR2 SMNVEV come from the germline V gene (reference sequence). The J segment lost 5 bases and the V segment lost 5 bases, leaving 15 bases of the junction unmatched. The CDR3 loop spans 18 amino acids. The DNA for the CDR3 is TGTGCCAGCAGTAAGGTAGCGGGGGGGCCATTTAGGAGAGATACGCAGTATTTT. Translated: CASSKVAGGPFRRDTQYF.

V gene TRBV7-2 combines with J gene TRBJ2-1; 11 bases map to TRBD1. The DNA matches TRBJ2-7 better at its end, which makes the J call doubtful. The CDR3 length is 16 residues. Germline CDR1 and CDR2: SGHTA and FQGNSA. The CDR3 region has the DNA TGTGCCAGCAGCACCTCGGGACAGGGGGTTAACAATGAGCAGTACTTC. Protein: CASSTSGQGVNNEQYF.

This chain uses TRBV29-1 with TRBJ2-3; D perhaps matches TRBD1 (6 bases). The germline CDR1 and CDR2 sequences are SQVTM and ANQGSEA. V was clipped by 4 bases and J by 4 bases, with 24 bases between them. CDR3 size: 17 residues. CDR3 residues: CSVVPSSGESYADTQYF. The CDR3 bases are TGCAGCGTTGTACCGTCGTCAGGGGAAAGCTATGCAGATACGCAGTATTTT.

DNA for the CDR3: TGCAGTGTCTCCTCGGCGGCCGCTCGCACAGATACGCAGTATTTT. Translation: CSVSSAAARTDTQYF. This chain connects TRBV20-1 to TRBJ2-3; no definite D call. Trimming removed 7 bases from V and 1 base from J, with 18 bases in between. CDR1 and CDR2 from the germline V gene are DFQATT and SNEGSKA (reference sequence). This CDR3 has 15 residues.